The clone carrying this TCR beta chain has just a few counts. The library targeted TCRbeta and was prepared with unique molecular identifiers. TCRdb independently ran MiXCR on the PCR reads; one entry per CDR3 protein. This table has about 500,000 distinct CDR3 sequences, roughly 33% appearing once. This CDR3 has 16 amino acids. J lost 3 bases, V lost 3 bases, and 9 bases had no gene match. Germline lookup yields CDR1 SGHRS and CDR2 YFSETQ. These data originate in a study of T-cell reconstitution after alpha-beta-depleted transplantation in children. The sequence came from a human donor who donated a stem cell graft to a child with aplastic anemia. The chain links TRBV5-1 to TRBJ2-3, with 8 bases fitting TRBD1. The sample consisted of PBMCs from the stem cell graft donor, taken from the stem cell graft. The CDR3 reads CASSSPGGVRTDTQYF. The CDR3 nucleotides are TGCGCCAGCAGCTCCCCAGGGGGCGTCCGGACAGATACGCAGTATTTT.